This T cell receptor (beta chain) came from a study of T cells after posttransplantation cyclophosphamide. This clone was seen repeatedly, ten times or more. Here immunoSEQ multiplex PCR was the method, and the copy in TCRdb shows in-frame clones only, minus some. The data list about 25,000 clones, none observed once; 1.5% to 2% falls to the top ten. Treatment was busulfan-fludarabine conditioning, a marrow graft, and cyclophosphamide on days +3 and +4. The sequences come from PBMCs, collected after allogeneic stem cell transplant with posttransplant cyclophosphamide. The receptor was derived from a young adult male patient who received an allogeneic stem cell transplant from a related donor, was CMV-positive, and had no GVHD. Some T cells may trace back to the graft donor.

CDR3 DNA sequence: TGCGCCAGCCGGAGGACAGGCTCTAACTATGGCTACACCTTC. This sequence encodes CASRRTGSNYGYTF. This chain connects TRBV4-1 to TRBJ1-2, with TRBD1 matching over 7 bases. Trimming cost V 8 bases and J 0 bases; bases outside gene matches: 6. The germline gives CDR1 MGHRA, CDR2 YSYEKL. This CDR3 has 14 residues.